What follows is one T cell receptor (beta chain) and its context. Antigen: not known. These data originate in a study of cytomegalovirus exposure and HLA in healthy donors. Overall study context: Researchers found that approximately 85% of 300 to 450 genotyped donors fell within the Caucasian-associated ancestry cluster.

Study results and caveats: An ancestry cluster, one associated with Asian ancestry, reportedly showed fewer N-insertions than the roughly 700-donor mean in a later analysis. Further analysis, carried out later, found HLA-associated TCR beta chains more clonally expanded than equally common other chains.

Looked up from germline, CDR1 is SNHLY and CDR2 is FYNNEI. V lost 2 bases to trimming and J lost 9 bases, with 8 bases between them. This CDR3 has 11 amino acids. Both 60 Vbeta primers and 13 Jbeta primers went into the PCR. Measured with immunoSEQ multiplex PCR; TCRdb has only the in-frame clones, and not every one. The sample consists of roughly 120,000 clones, 73% of them appearing once. The clonotype comes from a woman aged 40 to 50 in good health and CMV-seronegative. The sequencing sample was made of PBMCs. The chain combines TRBV2 with TRBJ2-7, with D perhaps TRBD2 (5 bases). CDR3 nucleotide sequence: TGTGCCAGCAGTGAACTAGCCGTGCAGTACTTC. It specifies CASSELAVQYF.